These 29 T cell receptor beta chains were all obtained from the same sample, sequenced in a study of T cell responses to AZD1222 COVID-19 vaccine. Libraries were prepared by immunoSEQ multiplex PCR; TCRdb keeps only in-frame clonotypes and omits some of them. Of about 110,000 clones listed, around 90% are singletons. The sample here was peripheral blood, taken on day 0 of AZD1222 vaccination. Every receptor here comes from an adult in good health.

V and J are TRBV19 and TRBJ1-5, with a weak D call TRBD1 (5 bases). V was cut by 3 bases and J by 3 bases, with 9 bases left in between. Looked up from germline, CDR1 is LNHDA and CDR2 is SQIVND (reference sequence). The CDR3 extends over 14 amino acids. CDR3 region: CASSISDNNQPQHF. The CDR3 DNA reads TGTGCCAGTAGTATTTCGGACAACAATCAGCCCCAGCATTTT.

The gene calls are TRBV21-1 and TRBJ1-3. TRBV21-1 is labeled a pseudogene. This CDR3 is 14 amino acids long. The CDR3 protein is CASSPPSSGNTIYF. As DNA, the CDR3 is TGTGCCAGCAGCCCACCGAGCTCTGGAAACACCATATATTTT.

The CDR3 DNA sequence: TGCGCCAGCAGCTTGGCCGTAGGGGAAAAACTGTTTTTT. This gives the protein CASSLAVGEKLFF. V and J are TRBV5-1 and TRBJ1-4; unclear D gene. Trimming pared 0 bases from V and 8 bases from J, leaving 8 bases between. The germline CDR1 and CDR2 sequences are SGHRS and YFSETQ. The CDR3 contains 13 residues.

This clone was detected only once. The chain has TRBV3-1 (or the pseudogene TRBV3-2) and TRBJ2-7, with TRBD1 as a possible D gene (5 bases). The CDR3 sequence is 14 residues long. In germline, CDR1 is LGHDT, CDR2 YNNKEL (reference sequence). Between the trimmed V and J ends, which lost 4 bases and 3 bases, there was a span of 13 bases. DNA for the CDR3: TGTGCCAGCAGCCTCCGAGACAGTATCTACGAGCAGTACTTC. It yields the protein CASSLRDSIYEQYF.

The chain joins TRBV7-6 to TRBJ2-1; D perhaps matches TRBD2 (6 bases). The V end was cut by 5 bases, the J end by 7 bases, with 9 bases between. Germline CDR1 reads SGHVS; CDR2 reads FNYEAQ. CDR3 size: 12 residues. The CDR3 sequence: CASSVRGNEQFF. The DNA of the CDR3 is TGTGCCAGCAGCGTACGGGGGAATGAGCAGTTCTTC.

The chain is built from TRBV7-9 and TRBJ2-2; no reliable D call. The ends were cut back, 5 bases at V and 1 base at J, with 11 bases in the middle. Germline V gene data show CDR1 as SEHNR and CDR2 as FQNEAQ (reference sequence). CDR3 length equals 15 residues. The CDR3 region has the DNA TGTGCCAGCAGCCAAATCCGGCGGAACACCGGGGAGCTGTTTTTT. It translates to CASSQIRRNTGELFF. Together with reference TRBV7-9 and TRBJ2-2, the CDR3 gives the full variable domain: DTGVSQNPRHKITKRGQNVTFRCDPISEHNRLYWYRQTLGQGPEFLTYFQNEAQLEKSRLLSDRFSAERPKGSFSTLEIQRTEQGDSAMYLCASSQIRRNTGELFFGEGSRLTVL.

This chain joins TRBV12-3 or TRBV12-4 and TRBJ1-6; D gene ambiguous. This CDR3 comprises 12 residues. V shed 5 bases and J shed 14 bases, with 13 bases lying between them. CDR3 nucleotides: TGTGCCAGCAGTACGAGGTATGGGACCCTCCACTTT. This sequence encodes CASSTRYGTLHF.

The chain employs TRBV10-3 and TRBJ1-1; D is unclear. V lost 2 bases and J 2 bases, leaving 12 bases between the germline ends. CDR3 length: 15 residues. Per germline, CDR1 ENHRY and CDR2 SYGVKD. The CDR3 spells CAISEGETPNTEAFF. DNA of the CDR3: TGTGCCATCAGTGAGGGGGAGACCCCTAACACTGAAGCTTTCTTT.

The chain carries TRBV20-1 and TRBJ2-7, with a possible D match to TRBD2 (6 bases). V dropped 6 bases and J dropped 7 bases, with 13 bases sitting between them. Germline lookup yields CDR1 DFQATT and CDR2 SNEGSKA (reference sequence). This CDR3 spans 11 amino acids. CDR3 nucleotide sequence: TGCAGTGCCAAACTAGCATGGGAGCAGTACTTC. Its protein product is CSAKLAWEQYF.

In DNA form, the CDR3 reads TGTGCCAGTAGTATAGATCTAGGAGGATTTGATAATGAGCAGTTCTTC. Protein sequence: CASSIDLGGFDNEQFF. The chain couples TRBV19 to TRBJ2-1; tentatively, D is TRBD2 (5 bases). Looked up from germline, CDR1 is LNHDA and CDR2 is SQIVND (reference sequence). This CDR3 has 16 residues. Trimming removed 0 bases at V and 7 bases at J, with 16 bases between.

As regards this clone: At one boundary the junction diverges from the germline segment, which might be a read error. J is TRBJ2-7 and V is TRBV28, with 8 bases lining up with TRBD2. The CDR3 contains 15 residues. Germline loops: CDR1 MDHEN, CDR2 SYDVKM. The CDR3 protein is CASSFPRGGSFEQYF. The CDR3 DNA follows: TGTGCCAGCAGTTTCCCTCGGGGGGGCTCCTTCGAGCAGTACTTC.

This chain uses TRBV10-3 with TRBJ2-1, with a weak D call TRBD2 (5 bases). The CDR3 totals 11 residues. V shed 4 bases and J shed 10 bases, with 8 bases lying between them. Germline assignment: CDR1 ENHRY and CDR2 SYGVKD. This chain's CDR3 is CAISGGPEQFF. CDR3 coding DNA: TGTGCCATCAGTGGCGGGCCCGAGCAGTTCTTC.

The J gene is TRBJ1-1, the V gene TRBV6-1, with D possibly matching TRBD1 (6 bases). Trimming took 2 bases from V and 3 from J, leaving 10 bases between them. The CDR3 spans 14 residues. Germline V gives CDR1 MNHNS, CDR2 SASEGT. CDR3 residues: CASSELQGYTEAFF. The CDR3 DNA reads TGTGCCAGCAGTGAATTACAGGGTTACACTGAAGCTTTCTTT.

In DNA form, the CDR3 reads TGTGCCAGCAGCGAAGCACCGAACACTGAAGCTTTCTTT. Protein product: CASSEAPNTEAFF. The chain links TRBV9 to TRBJ1-1; D not certain. CDR1 SGDLS and CDR2 YYNGEE come from the germline V gene. The CDR3 extends over 13 amino acids. Trimming pared 3 bases from V and 1 base from J, leaving 7 bases between.

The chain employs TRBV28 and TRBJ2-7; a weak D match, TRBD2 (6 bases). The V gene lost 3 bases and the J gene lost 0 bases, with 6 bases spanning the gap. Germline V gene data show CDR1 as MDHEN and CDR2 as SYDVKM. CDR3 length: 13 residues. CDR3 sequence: CASSFGGSYEQYF. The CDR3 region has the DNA TGTGCCAGCAGTTTCGGGGGCTCCTACGAGCAGTACTTC.

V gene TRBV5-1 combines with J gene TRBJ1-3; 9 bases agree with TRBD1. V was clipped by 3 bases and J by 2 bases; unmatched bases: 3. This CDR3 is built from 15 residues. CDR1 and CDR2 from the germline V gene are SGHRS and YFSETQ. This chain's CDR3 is CASSSRQGAGNTIYF. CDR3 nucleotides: TGCGCCAGCAGCTCGCGACAGGGGGCTGGAAACACCATATATTTT.

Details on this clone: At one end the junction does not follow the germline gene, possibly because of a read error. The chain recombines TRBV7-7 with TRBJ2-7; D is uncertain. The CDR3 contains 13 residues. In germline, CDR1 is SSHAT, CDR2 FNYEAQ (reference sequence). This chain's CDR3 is CASSAQPSYEQYF. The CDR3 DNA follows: TGTGCTAGCAGCGCCCAACCTTCCTACGAGCAGTACTTC.

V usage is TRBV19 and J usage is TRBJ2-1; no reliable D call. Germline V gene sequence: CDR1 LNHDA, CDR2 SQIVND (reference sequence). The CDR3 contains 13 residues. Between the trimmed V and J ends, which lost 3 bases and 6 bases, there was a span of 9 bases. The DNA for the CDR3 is TGTGCCAGTAGTATTAGCAGTGGCAATGAGCAGTTCTTC. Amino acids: CASSISSGNEQFF.

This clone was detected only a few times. The CDR3 DNA reads TGCAGTGCTAGTCTGGGACAGGCCTACGAGCAGTACTTC. This gives the protein CSASLGQAYEQYF. V and J are TRBV20-1 and TRBJ2-7, with 8 nucleotides matching TRBD1. The CDR3 consists of 13 residues. The junction had 3 bases not matched to a gene; V was cut back by 3 bases and J by 2 bases. Per the germline V gene, CDR1 is DFQATT and CDR2 is SNEGSKA (reference sequence).

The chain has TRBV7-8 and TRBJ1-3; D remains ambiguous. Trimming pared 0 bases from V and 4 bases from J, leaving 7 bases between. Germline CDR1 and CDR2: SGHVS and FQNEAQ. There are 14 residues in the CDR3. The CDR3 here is CASSLAGGGNTIYF. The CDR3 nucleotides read TGTGCCAGCAGCTTAGCGGGCGGGGGAAACACCATATATTTT.

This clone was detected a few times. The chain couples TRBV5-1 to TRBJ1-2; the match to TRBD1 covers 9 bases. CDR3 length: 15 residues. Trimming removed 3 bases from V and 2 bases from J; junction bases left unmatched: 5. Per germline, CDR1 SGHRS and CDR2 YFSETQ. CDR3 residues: CASSSGQGLNYGYTF. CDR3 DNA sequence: TGCGCCAGCAGCTCGGGACAGGGATTGAACTATGGCTACACCTTC. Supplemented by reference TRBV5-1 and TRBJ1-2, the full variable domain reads KAGVTQTPRYLIKTRGQQVTLSCSPISGHRSVSWYQQTPGQGLQFLFEYFSETQRNKGNFPGRFSGRQFSNSRSEMNVSTLELGDSALYLCASSSGQGLNYGYTFGSGTRLTVV.

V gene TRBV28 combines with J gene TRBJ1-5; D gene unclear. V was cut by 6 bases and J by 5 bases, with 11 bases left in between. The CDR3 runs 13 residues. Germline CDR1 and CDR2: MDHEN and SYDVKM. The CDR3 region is CASSPYSDQPQHF. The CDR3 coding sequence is TGTGCCAGCAGCCCCTACAGCGATCAGCCCCAGCATTTT.

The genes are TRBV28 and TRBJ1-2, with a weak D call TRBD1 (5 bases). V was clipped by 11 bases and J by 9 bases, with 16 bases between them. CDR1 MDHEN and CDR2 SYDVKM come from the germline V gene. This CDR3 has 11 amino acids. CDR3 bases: TGTGCCGAGGGGACGCCCGGTCGCTACACCTTC. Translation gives CAEGTPGRYTF.

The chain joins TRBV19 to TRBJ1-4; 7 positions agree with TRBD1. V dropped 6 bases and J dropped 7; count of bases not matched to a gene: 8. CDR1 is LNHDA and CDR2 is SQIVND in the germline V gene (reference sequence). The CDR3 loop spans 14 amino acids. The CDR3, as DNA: TGTGCCAGTAGGTTGAGACAGGGCGGTGAAAAACTGTTTTTT. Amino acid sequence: CASRLRQGGEKLFF.

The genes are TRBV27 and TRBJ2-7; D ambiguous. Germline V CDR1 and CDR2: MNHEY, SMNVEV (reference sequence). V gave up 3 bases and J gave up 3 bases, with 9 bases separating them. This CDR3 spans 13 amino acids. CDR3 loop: CASSFRKDYEQYF. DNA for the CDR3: TGTGCCAGCAGTTTTCGGAAAGACTACGAGCAGTACTTC.

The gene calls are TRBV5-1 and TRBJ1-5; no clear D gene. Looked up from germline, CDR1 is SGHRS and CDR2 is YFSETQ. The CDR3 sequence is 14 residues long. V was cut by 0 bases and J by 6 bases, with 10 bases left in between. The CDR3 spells CASSLGGLGQPQHF. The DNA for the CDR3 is TGCGCCAGCAGCTTGGGTGGCTTGGGTCAGCCCCAGCATTTT. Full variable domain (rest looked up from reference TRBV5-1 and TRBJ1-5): KAGVTQTPRYLIKTRGQQVTLSCSPISGHRSVSWYQQTPGQGLQFLFEYFSETQRNKGNFPGRFSGRQFSNSRSEMNVSTLELGDSALYLCASSLGGLGQPQHFGDGTRLSIL.

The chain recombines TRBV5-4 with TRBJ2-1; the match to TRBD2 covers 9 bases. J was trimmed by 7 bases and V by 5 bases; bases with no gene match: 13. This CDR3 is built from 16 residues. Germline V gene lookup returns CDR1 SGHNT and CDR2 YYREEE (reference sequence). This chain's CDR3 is CASRSSGGRARNEQFF. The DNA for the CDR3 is TGTGCCAGCAGGTCCTCAGGCGGGAGGGCTCGTAATGAGCAGTTCTTC.

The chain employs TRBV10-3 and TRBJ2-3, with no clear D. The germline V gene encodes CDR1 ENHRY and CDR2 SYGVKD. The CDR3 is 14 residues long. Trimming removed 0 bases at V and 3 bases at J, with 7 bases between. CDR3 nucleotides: TGTGCCATCAGTGAGTCCCTCGGGACAGATACGCAGTATTTT. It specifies CAISESLGTDTQYF.

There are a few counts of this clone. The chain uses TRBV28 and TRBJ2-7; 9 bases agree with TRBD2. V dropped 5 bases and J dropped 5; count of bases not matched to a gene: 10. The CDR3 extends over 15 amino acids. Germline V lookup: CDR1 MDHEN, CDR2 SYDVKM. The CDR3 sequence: CASSPRTGLAHEQYF. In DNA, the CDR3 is TGTGCCAGCAGTCCAAGAACGGGACTAGCCCACGAGCAGTACTTC.